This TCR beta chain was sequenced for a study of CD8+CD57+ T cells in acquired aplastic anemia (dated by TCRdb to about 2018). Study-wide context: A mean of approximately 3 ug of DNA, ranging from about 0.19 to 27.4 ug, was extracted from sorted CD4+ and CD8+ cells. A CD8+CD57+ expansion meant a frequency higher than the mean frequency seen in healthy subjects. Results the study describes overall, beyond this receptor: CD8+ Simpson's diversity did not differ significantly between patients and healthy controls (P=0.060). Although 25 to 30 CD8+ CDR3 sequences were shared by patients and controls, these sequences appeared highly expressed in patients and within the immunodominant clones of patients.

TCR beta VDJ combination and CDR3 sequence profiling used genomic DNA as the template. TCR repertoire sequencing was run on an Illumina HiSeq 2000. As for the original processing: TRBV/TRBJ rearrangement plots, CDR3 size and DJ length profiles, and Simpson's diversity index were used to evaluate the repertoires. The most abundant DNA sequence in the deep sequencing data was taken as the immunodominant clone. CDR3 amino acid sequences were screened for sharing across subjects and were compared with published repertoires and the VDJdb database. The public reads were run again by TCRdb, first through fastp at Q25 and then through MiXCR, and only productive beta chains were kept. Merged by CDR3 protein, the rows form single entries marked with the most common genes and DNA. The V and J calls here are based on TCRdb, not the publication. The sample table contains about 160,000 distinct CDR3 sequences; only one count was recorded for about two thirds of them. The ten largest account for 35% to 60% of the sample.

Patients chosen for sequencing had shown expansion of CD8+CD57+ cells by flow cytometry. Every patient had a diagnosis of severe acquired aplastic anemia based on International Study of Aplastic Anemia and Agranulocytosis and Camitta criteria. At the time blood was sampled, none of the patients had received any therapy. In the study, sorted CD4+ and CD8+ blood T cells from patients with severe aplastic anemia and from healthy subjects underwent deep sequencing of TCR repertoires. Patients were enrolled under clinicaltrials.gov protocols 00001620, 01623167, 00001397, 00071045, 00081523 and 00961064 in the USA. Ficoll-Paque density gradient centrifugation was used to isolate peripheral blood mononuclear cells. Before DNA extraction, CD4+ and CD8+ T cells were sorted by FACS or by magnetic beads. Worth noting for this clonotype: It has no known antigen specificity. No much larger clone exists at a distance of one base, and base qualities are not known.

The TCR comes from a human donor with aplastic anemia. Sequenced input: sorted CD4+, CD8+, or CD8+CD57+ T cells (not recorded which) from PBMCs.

The DNA is TGTGCCAGCAGCCGTGGACAGGGACTTAATTCACCCCTCCACTTT. Translated, it gives CASSRGQGLNSPLHF. The rearranged segments are TRBV5-6 and TRBJ1-6; 8 bases in the junction line up with TRBD1. CDR1 and CDR2 are read off the germline V gene as SGHDT and YYEEEE. Germline trimming: 4 bases from V, 6 bases from J; junction bases outside gene matches: 6. There are 15 amino acids in the CDR3, from cysteine to phenylalanine inclusive. CDR3 DNA is the only sequence kept; it has 45 bases, read in frame from the first base. When the CDR3 is completed using the reference TRBV5-6 and TRBJ1-6 genes on either side, the full variable domain is DAGVTQSPTHLIKTRGQQVTLRCSPKSGHDTVSWYQQALGQGPQFIFQYYEEEERQRGNFPDRFSGHQFPNYSSELNVNALLLGDSALYLCASSRGQGLNSPLHFGNGTRLTVT.